These 24 T cell receptor beta chains share one sample of origin, sequenced in a study of T cell repertoires in cytomegalovirus infection. TCRdb recomputed calls from the reads with MiXCR, one row per CDR3 protein. Among under 600,000 distinct CDR3 sequences, about 15% were seen once, and the ten largest hold more than 20%. The sequenced sample was CD8+ T cells from PBMCs. The receptors stem from a human donor in good health (CMV status not recorded). Some clones in this sample may be carry-over from other donors' samples.

In this sample, this clonotype turned up many times. V and J are TRBV7-9 and TRBJ1-1; D gene ambiguous. V was shortened by 2 bases and J by 5 bases, with 18 bases between the two germline ends. CDR1 and CDR2 (germline): SEHNR, FQNEAQ (reference sequence). The CDR3 is made up of 16 amino acids. The chain's CDR3 is CASSLLQSGFATEAFF. Written as DNA, the CDR3 is TGTGCCAGCAGCTTATTACAATCGGGGTTCGCTACTGAAGCTTTCTTT. The full variable domain, with the rest looked up from reference TRBV7-9 and TRBJ1-1, is DTGVSQNPRHKITKRGQNVTFRCDPISEHNRLYWYRQTLGQGPEFLTYFQNEAQLEKSRLLSDRFSAERPKGSFSTLEIQRTEQGDSAMYLCASSLLQSGFATEAFFGQGTRLTVV.

This clonotype was recorded a few times. The chain links TRBV6-1 to TRBJ1-2; tentatively, D is TRBD1 (6 bases). This CDR3 is 13 amino acids long. The germline V gene has CDR1 MNHNS and CDR2 SASEGT. V was shortened by 5 bases and J by 6 bases, with 13 bases between the two germline ends. Here the CDR3 reads CASSPLQGNGYTF. In DNA form, the CDR3 reads TGTGCCAGCAGTCCCTTACAGGGAAATGGCTACACCTTC.

This chain links TRBV4-2 with TRBJ2-1; TRBD2 aligns across 7 bases. From germline, CDR1 is LGHNA and CDR2 YNFKEQ. The CDR3 runs to 14 residues. J lost 10 bases, V lost 4 bases, and 10 bases had no gene match. DNA for the CDR3: TGTGCCAGCAGCCTATGGGCGGGAGAGGAGGAGCAGTTCTTC. Its protein product is CASSLWAGEEEQFF.

This clonotype was seen a few times. V gene TRBV19 combines with J gene TRBJ2-1; 12 bases line up with TRBD1. After removal of 5 bases from V and 8 bases from J, the junction contained 7 bases not matched to a gene. The germline V gene encodes CDR1 LNHDA and CDR2 SQIVND (reference sequence). There are 15 residues in the CDR3. The CDR3 DNA follows: TGTGCCAGTAGTGGGACAGGGGGCTCCTTGGATGAGCAGTTCTTC. This codes for CASSGTGGSLDEQFF. Together with reference TRBV19 and TRBJ2-1, the CDR3 gives the full variable domain: DGGITQSPKYLFRKEGQNVTLSCEQNLNHDAMYWYRQDPGQGLRLIYYSQIVNDFQKGDIAEGYSVSREKKESFPLTVTSAQKNPTAFYLCASSGTGGSLDEQFFGPGTRLTVL.

This clonotype was seen a few times. The chain couples TRBV29-1 to TRBJ1-2, with a tentative D call TRBD1 (5 bases). Germline assignment: CDR1 SQVTM and CDR2 ANQGSEA. The CDR3 sequence is 12 residues long. V gave up 3 bases and J gave up 5 bases, with 10 bases separating them. CDR3 amino acids: CSVDLGGYGYTF. The CDR3 DNA follows: TGCAGCGTTGATTTGGGGGGGTATGGCTACACCTTC.

CDR3 in DNA: TGCGCCAGCAGCCAAGATCGTCGGGACAGGGGGCAGGGCTACACCTTC. Its protein is CASSQDRRDRGQGYTF. The chain is built from TRBV4-1 and TRBJ1-2, with TRBD1 matching over 12 bases. Germline CDR1 and CDR2: MGHRA and YSYEKL. This CDR3 region has 16 residues. V gave up 0 bases and J gave up 8 bases; unmatched junction bases: 7.

This clonotype occurred a few times. The chain links TRBV3-1 to TRBJ1-6, with 7 bases identical to TRBD1. The CDR3 is 17 residues long. Germline trimming cut 0 bases from V and 10 bases from J; bases unmatched to any gene: 12. Germline CDR1 and CDR2: LGHDT and YNNKEL (reference sequence). CDR3 bases: TGTGCCAGCAGCCAAGAGAGAGGGGGCTCAGGTCGATCACCCCTCCACTTT. This encodes CASSQERGGSGRSPLHF.

This clonotype was picked up a small number of times. The rearrangement links TRBV15 to TRBJ2-7; 8 bases line up with TRBD2. The V gene's germline CDR1 is LNHNV and CDR2 YYDKDF (reference sequence). V lost 3 bases, J lost 1 base, and 5 bases stayed unmatched. This CDR3 spans 15 amino acids. CDR3 residues: CATSSAGGPSYEQYF. In DNA, the CDR3 is TGTGCCACCAGCAGTGCGGGAGGCCCGTCCTACGAGCAGTACTTC.

This clonotype was seen at least ten times. The chain combines TRBV5-4 with TRBJ2-5, with TRBD2 identical over 9 bases. The junction had 9 bases not matched to a gene; V was cut back by 5 bases and J by 1 base. The germline gives CDR1 SGHNT, CDR2 YYREEE (reference sequence). The CDR3 has 16 residues. CDR3 nucleotides: TGTGCCAGCAGTTCCACCCAGACTAGCGGCCAAGAGACCCAGTACTTC. Residues: CASSSTQTSGQETQYF.

The table lists this clonotype with many counts. The chain couples TRBV2 to TRBJ2-1, with 10 positions matching TRBD2. Looked up from germline, CDR1 is SNHLY and CDR2 is FYNNEI. The CDR3 consists of 16 residues. After removal of 3 bases from V and 5 bases from J, the junction contained 7 bases not matched to a gene. In DNA form, the CDR3 reads TGTGCCAGCAGTGATCCCAGGACTAGCGGTGACAATGAGCAGTTCTTC. Its translation: CASSDPRTSGDNEQFF.

The chain employs TRBV5-1 and TRBJ2-7; D not resolved. Per germline, CDR1 SGHRS and CDR2 YFSETQ. The CDR3 length is 13 residues. With 2 bases removed from V and 7 bases from J, the gap between germline ends came to 13 bases. CDR3 residues: CASSFRQANEQYF. The CDR3 DNA reads TGCGCCAGCAGCTTCCGACAAGCTAATGAGCAGTACTTC. Variable domain in full (rest from reference TRBV5-1 and TRBJ2-7): KAGVTQTPRYLIKTRGQQVTLSCSPISGHRSVSWYQQTPGQGLQFLFEYFSETQRNKGNFPGRFSGRQFSNSRSEMNVSTLELGDSALYLCASSFRQANEQYFGPGTRLTVT.

This chain links TRBV19 with TRBJ2-3; no definite D call. V was cut by 6 bases and J by 5 bases, with 12 bases left in between. CDR1 LNHDA and CDR2 SQIVND come from the germline V gene (reference sequence). This CDR3 spans 13 amino acids. As DNA, the CDR3 is TGTGCCAGTAGCCCGCCCGGCGAAGATACGCAGTATTTT. Its translation: CASSPPGEDTQYF.

About this clonotype: It is likely a read error, because the conserved phenylalanine at the end of the CDR3 is missing. The chain couples TRBV10-3 to TRBJ2-3, with no clear D. CDR1 is ENHRY, CDR2 SYGVKD, per germline. The CDR3 spans 16 residues. V shed 2 bases and J shed 1 base, with 13 bases lying between them. The CDR3 bases are TGTGCCATCAGTGAGGTGGCCCAACCCCGCACAGATACGCAGTATTTA. Translating it yields CAISEVAQPRTDTQYL.

This clonotype was counted many times. CDR3 region: CSAVQGVQYF. The DNA of the CDR3 is TGCAGTGCAGTCCAGGGCGTCCAGTACTTC. The chain joins TRBV20-1 to TRBJ2-5; D possibly corresponds to TRBD1 (5 bases). Germline CDR1 reads DFQATT; CDR2 reads SNEGSKA (reference sequence). The V end was cut by 6 bases, the J end by 10 bases, with 12 bases between. The CDR3 sequence is 10 residues long.

V and J are TRBV19 and TRBJ2-7; 10 nucleotides agree with TRBD1. The CDR3 runs to 14 residues. Germline-derived CDR1 and CDR2 are LNHDA and SQIVND (reference sequence). The V and J ends lost 7 bases and 6 bases, in that order; junction bases with no gene match: 9. The CDR3 nucleotides are TGTGCCAGTATTTACGGGACAGGGGTAACCGAGCAGTACTTC. Translating gives CASIYGTGVTEQYF.

This clonotype was counted ten times or more. For the CDR3, the DNA is TGTGCCAGCAGTGTTAACCGGGCCCCCAAGGAGACCCAGTACTTC. Residues: CASSVNRAPKETQYF. The V and J genes are TRBV27 and TRBJ2-5; D remains unclear. The germline V gene encodes CDR1 MNHEY and CDR2 SMNVEV (reference sequence). The CDR3 has 15 residues. The ends were cut back, 5 bases at V and 5 bases at J, with 18 bases in the middle.

There are a few counts of this clonotype. CDR3 DNA sequence: TGTGCCAGCAGCATTTCCCCCAATCAGCCCCAGCATTTT. This encodes CASSISPNQPQHF. The V call is TRBV5-4, the J call TRBJ1-5; no definite D call. Germline lookup yields CDR1 SGHNT and CDR2 YYREEE (reference sequence). The CDR3 runs to 13 residues. Trimming cost V 4 bases and J 3 bases, with 8 bases left between them.

This clonotype was seen at least ten times. V usage is TRBV7-9 and J usage is TRBJ2-7, with D hard to call. V lost 2 bases and J 4 bases, leaving 12 bases between the germline ends. The CDR3 runs 14 residues. Germline CDR1 and CDR2: SEHNR and FQNEAQ (reference sequence). CDR3 protein: CASSLSRGEYEQYF. In nucleotides, the CDR3 is TGTGCCAGCAGCTTATCTAGAGGCGAGTACGAGCAGTACTTC. Full variable domain (outside the CDR3, taken from reference TRBV7-9 and TRBJ2-7): DTGVSQNPRHKITKRGQNVTFRCDPISEHNRLYWYRQTLGQGPEFLTYFQNEAQLEKSRLLSDRFSAERPKGSFSTLEIQRTEQGDSAMYLCASSLSRGEYEQYFGPGTRLTVT.

V gene TRBV20-1 combines with J gene TRBJ1-1; a possible D gene is TRBD1 (5 bases). CDR3 length: 15 residues. The V gene's germline CDR1 is DFQATT and CDR2 SNEGSKA (reference sequence). The V end lost 6 bases, the J end lost 0 bases, and 17 bases lay between the germline ends. The CDR3 DNA reads as TGCAGTGCCCTTTACAAGGACACGATGAACACTGAAGCTTTCTTT. Translating it yields CSALYKDTMNTEAFF.

The chain links TRBV7-9 to TRBJ1-6; 10 nucleotides match TRBD1. CDR1 is SEHNR, CDR2 FQNEAQ, per germline (reference sequence). This CDR3 is built from 16 residues. After removal of 5 bases from V and 5 bases from J, the junction contained 6 bases not matched to a gene. The CDR3 coding sequence is TGTGCCAGCAGCCCCTGGACAGGGGGAAATAATTCACCCCTCCACTTT. This sequence encodes CASSPWTGGNNSPLHF. The full variable domain, with the rest looked up from reference TRBV7-9 and TRBJ1-6, is DTGVSQNPRHKITKRGQNVTFRCDPISEHNRLYWYRQTLGQGPEFLTYFQNEAQLEKSRLLSDRFSAERPKGSFSTLEIQRTEQGDSAMYLCASSPWTGGNNSPLHFGNGTRLTVT.

A note on this clonotype: An end of the junction differs from the germline gene, which may be a read error. The CDR3 spells CACSESRGWFF. CDR3 nucleotides: TGTGCCTGCAGTGAATCCAGGGGCTGGTTTTTT. V usage is TRBV25-1 and J usage is TRBJ1-4; D is perhaps TRBD1 (6 bases). CDR3 length: 11 amino acids. Germline CDR1 and CDR2: MGHDK and SYGVNS.

The rearrangement uses TRBV14 and TRBJ1-3; D unresolved. The V and J ends lost 0 bases and 0 bases respectively, with 9 bases between them. Germline CDR1 is SGHDN and CDR2 is FVKESK. The CDR3 has 16 amino acids. CDR3 nucleotides: TGTGCCAGCAGCCAAGACTTTCCCCTCTCTGGAAACACCATATATTTT. It codes for CASSQDFPLSGNTIYF.

This clonotype was seen more than once but under ten times. The chain has TRBV12-3 or TRBV12-4 and TRBJ2-1, with D uncertain. The V gene lost 5 bases and the J gene lost 5 bases, with 13 bases spanning the gap. There are 14 residues in the CDR3. The CDR3 coding sequence is TGTGCCAGCAGTCCTTTCTCGGCCCACAATGAGCAGTTCTTC. Residues: CASSPFSAHNEQFF.

This clonotype was seen ten or more times. The chain joins TRBV7-8 to TRBJ2-1; 9 nucleotides line up with TRBD1. The ends lost 8 bases at V and 10 bases at J; junction bases unmatched: 18. Germline assignment: CDR1 SGHVS and CDR2 FQNEAQ. The CDR3 covers 16 residues. This CDR3 is CASPEDTGGILREQFF. Here the CDR3 DNA reads TGTGCCAGCCCGGAGGACACAGGGGGCATTCTTAGGGAGCAGTTCTTC.